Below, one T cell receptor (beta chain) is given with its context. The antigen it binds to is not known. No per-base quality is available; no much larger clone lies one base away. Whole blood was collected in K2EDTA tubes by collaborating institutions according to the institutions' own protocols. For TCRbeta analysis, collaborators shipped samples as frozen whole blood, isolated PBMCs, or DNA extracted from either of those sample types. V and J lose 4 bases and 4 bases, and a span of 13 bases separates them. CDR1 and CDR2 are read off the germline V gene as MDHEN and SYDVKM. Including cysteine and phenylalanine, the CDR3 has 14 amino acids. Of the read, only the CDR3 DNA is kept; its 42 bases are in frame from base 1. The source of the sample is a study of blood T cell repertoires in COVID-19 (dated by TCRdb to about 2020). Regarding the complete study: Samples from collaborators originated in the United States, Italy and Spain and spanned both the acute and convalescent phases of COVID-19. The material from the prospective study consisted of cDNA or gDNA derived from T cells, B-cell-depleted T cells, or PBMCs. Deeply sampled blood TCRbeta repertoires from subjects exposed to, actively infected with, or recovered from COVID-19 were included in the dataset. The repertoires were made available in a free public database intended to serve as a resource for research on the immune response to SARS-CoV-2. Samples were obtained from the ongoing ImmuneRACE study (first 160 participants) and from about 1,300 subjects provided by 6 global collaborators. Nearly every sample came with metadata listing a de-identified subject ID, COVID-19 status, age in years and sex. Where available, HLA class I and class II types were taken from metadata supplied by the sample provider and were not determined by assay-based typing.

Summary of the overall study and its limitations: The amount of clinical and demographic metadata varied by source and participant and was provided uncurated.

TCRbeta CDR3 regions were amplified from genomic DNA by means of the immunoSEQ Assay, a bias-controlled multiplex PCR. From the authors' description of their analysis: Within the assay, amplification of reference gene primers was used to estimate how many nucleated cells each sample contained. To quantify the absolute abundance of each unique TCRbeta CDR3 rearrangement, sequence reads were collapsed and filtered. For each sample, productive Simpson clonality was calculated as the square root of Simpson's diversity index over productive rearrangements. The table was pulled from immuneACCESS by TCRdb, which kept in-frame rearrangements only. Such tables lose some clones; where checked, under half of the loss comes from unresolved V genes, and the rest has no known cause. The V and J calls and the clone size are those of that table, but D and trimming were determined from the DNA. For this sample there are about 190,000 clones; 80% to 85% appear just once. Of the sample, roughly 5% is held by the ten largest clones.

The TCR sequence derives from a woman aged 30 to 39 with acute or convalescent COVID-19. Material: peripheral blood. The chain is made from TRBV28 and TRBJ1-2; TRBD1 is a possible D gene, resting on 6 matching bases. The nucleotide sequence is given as TGTGCCAGCAGTTCGACAGGTGCAGGCTATGGCTACACCTTC. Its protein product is CASSSTGAGYGYTF.